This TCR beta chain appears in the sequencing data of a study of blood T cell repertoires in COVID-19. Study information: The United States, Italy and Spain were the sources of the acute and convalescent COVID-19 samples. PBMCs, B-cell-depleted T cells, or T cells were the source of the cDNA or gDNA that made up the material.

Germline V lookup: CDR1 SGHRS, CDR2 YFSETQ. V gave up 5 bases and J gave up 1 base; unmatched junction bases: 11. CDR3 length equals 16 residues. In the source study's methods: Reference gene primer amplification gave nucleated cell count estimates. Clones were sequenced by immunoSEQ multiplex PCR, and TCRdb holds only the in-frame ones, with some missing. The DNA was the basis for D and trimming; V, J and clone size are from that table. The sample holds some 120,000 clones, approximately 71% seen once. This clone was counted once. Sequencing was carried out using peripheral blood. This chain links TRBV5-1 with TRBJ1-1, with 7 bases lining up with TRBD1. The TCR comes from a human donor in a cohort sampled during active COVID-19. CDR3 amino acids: CASRPAPTGWNTEAFF. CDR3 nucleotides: TGCGCCAGCAGACCCGCCCCGACAGGGTGGAACACTGAAGCTTTCTTT.